Following are 27 T cell receptor beta chains from one sample sequenced in a study of blood T cell repertoires in COVID-19. Libraries were prepared by immunoSEQ multiplex PCR; TCRdb keeps only in-frame clonotypes and omits some of them. The sample gives roughly 330,000 clones, around 87% of which show up once; roughly 4% is in the top ten. The sample consisted of peripheral blood. All receptors come from a woman aged 45-59 years with active or convalescent COVID-19.

V gene TRBV27 combines with J gene TRBJ2-6, with TRBD2 matching over 9 bases. Per germline, CDR1 MNHEY and CDR2 SMNVEV (reference sequence). CDR3 length: 19 amino acids. V gave up 4 bases and J gave up 0 bases; unmatched junction bases: 10. The CDR3 coding sequence is TGTGCCAGCAGTTCCCTACGGACTAGCGCGTTCTCTGGGGCCAACGTCCTGACTTTC. Translation: CASSSLRTSAFSGANVLTF.

This clone was counted between two and nine times. V usage is TRBV28 and J usage is TRBJ1-2, with 8 bases lining up with TRBD1. The germline CDR1 and CDR2 sequences are MDHEN and SYDVKM. The CDR3 covers 14 residues. V lost 6 bases, J lost 8 bases, and 11 bases stayed unmatched. The CDR3 DNA is TGTGCCAGCAGCCAACCGCAGGGGGCGCGAGGCTACACCTTC. Its protein product is CASSQPQGARGYTF.

This chain connects TRBV5-6 to TRBJ2-7; TRBD2 agrees at 8 bases. V dropped 0 bases and J dropped 11; count of bases not matched to a gene: 7. From germline, CDR1 is SGHDT and CDR2 YYEEEE. The CDR3 consists of 13 residues. The CDR3 sequence: CASSLGRRGEEYF. CDR3 DNA sequence: TGTGCCAGCAGCTTGGGAAGGCGGGGGGAGGAGTACTTC.

A word on this clone: The sample contains more than one DNA sequence encoding this CDR3. This chain connects TRBV19 to TRBJ1-1; weak D call: TRBD1 (5 bases). This CDR3 is built from 13 residues. Looked up from germline, CDR1 is LNHDA and CDR2 is SQIVND (reference sequence). Trimming cost V 5 bases and J 4 bases, with 11 bases left between them. The DNA for the CDR3 is TGTGCCAGTAGTCGACGGGGACTCACTGAAGCTTTCTTT. Protein sequence: CASSRRGLTEAFF.

The chain uses TRBV2 and TRBJ1-4, with TRBD1 matching over 7 bases. V lost 7 bases to trimming and J lost 5 bases; unmatched junction nucleotides: 7. The CDR3 extends over 14 amino acids. The V gene's germline CDR1 is SNHLY and CDR2 FYNNEI. CDR3 DNA sequence: TGTGCCAGCAATCGACAGGGTACGAATGAAAAACTGTTTTTT. It is translated as CASNRQGTNEKLFF.

This sequence joins TRBV4-1 and TRBJ1-2, with 12 nucleotides matching TRBD1. The V gene end was trimmed by 0 bases and the J gene end by 7 bases; junction bases not matched to a gene: 6. Germline V gene sequence: CDR1 MGHRA, CDR2 YSYEKL. The CDR3 totals 16 residues. Here the CDR3 reads CASSQEWGQGASGYTF. The CDR3 DNA reads TGCGCCAGCAGCCAAGAATGGGGACAGGGGGCGAGTGGCTACACCTTC.

The chain couples TRBV27 to TRBJ1-2, with 9 bases identical to TRBD1. This CDR3 contains 15 residues. Germline trimming cut 3 bases from V and 4 bases from J; bases unmatched to any gene: 6. Germline CDR1 MNHEY, CDR2 SMNVEV (reference sequence). The CDR3 coding sequence is TGTGCCAGCAGTTTCGTGTCGACAGGGGGCTATGGCTACACCTTC. It specifies CASSFVSTGGYGYTF.

In the case of this clone: Other DNA sequences within the sample encode an identical CDR3. The chain has TRBV18 and TRBJ1-2; 7 nucleotides line up with TRBD1. The V and J ends lost 4 bases and 3 bases, in that order; junction bases with no gene match: 2. Germline lookup yields CDR1 KGHSH and CDR2 LQKENI. CDR3 length: 13 residues. The DNA of the CDR3 is TGTGCCAGCTCACTCGACAGGGACTATGGCTACACCTTC. Protein: CASSLDRDYGYTF.

V gene TRBV18 combines with J gene TRBJ2-5, with D perhaps matching TRBD1 (7 bases). The CDR3 runs to 15 residues. V lost 5 bases, J lost 2 bases, and 15 bases lay in between. Germline V gene sequence: CDR1 KGHSH, CDR2 LQKENI. Here the CDR3 DNA reads TGTGCCAGCTCAGGCCCGGGGGACAGTCAAGAGACCCAGTACTTC. This sequence encodes CASSGPGDSQETQYF.

The chain has TRBV5-1 and TRBJ2-7; TRBD1 agrees at 7 bases. V lost 4 bases and J lost 2; bases outside the gene matches: 9. The germline CDR1 and CDR2 sequences are SGHRS and YFSETQ. The CDR3 has 15 residues. The CDR3 protein is CASSPNGQATYEQYF. The CDR3, as DNA: TGCGCCAGCAGCCCAAATGGACAGGCCACCTACGAGCAGTACTTC.

The V call is TRBV21-1, the J call TRBJ1-4; the table's TRBD1 call for D was not verified on the DNA. TRBV21-1 is a listed pseudogene. This CDR3 region has 13 residues. This CDR3 is CASSKADRNLLFF. CDR3 bases: TGTGCCAGCAGCAAAGCGGACAGGAACTTACTGTTTTTT.

The V and J genes are TRBV12-3 or TRBV12-4 and TRBJ2-7; no definite D call. This CDR3 is 11 amino acids long. V was pared by 4 bases and J by 4 bases, with 5 bases between. CDR3 DNA sequence: TGTGCCAGCAGTTCCACTTACGAGCAGTACTTC. It is translated as CASSSTYEQYF.

This chain connects TRBV29-1 to TRBJ2-7, with D possibly matching TRBD2 (6 bases). Germline CDR1 and CDR2: SQVTM and ANQGSEA. CDR3 size: 13 residues. V lost 5 bases and J 2 bases, leaving 13 bases between the germline ends. This CDR3 reads CSVSAGLTYEQYF. The CDR3 DNA reads TGCAGCGTTTCGGCAGGACTAACCTACGAGCAGTACTTC.

This chain joins TRBV24-1 and TRBJ2-3, with TRBD1 as a possible D gene (7 bases). The V gene's germline CDR1 is KGHDR and CDR2 SFDVKD. The ends were cut back, 7 bases at V and 4 bases at J, with 17 bases in the middle. This CDR3 region has 15 residues. This CDR3 reads CATSPGGGTADTQYF. In nucleotides, the CDR3 is TGTGCCACCAGCCCTGGCGGCGGGACAGCAGATACGCAGTATTTT.

V gene TRBV27 combines with J gene TRBJ2-1; 11 bases are a match to TRBD2. The germline V gene encodes CDR1 MNHEY and CDR2 SMNVEV (reference sequence). The V and J ends lost 5 bases and 7 bases, in that order; junction bases with no gene match: 16. The length of the CDR3 is 18 residues. The CDR3 region is CASSPPSLTSGSRNEQFF. DNA for the CDR3: TGTGCCAGCAGTCCCCCATCCCTTACTAGCGGGAGTCGGAATGAGCAGTTCTTC.

This chain joins TRBV25-1 and TRBJ2-5; possible D gene TRBD2, 6 bases. V was cut by 4 bases and J by 3 bases, with 18 bases left in between. The CDR3 is 16 residues long. Per the germline V gene, CDR1 is MGHDK and CDR2 is SYGVNS. The CDR3 reads CASSATLIGGEETQYF. The CDR3 DNA sequence: TGTGCCAGCAGTGCAACCCTGATCGGGGGTGAAGAGACCCAGTACTTC.

V and J are TRBV5-6 and TRBJ1-2; D may be TRBD1 (5 bases). CDR1 and CDR2 from the germline V gene are SGHDT and YYEEEE. V was shortened by 2 bases and J by 2 bases, with 10 bases between the two germline ends. The CDR3 length is 14 residues. The CDR3 is CASSFGRGNYGYTF. CDR3 sequence (DNA): TGTGCCAGCAGCTTCGGCCGGGGGAACTATGGCTACACCTTC.

With respect to this clone: Different DNA sequences within this sample yield the same CDR3. J is TRBJ2-5 and V is TRBV30; TRBD2 agrees at 11 bases. Per the germline V gene, CDR1 is GTSNPN and CDR2 is SVGIG (reference sequence). This CDR3 comprises 14 residues. V trimming: 0 bases; J trimming: 5 bases; junction bases outside the gene matches: 2. This chain's CDR3 is CAWSVGLAGETQYF. In DNA, the CDR3 is TGTGCCTGGAGTGTTGGACTAGCGGGCGAGACCCAGTACTTC.

The gene calls are TRBV19 and TRBJ2-7; 10 nucleotides align to TRBD2. Germline CDR1 reads LNHDA; CDR2 reads SQIVND (reference sequence). With V trimmed by 6 bases and J by 9 bases, 14 bases remained unmatched. CDR3 length: 15 amino acids. In DNA form, the CDR3 reads TGTGCCAGTAGCCCCCGACTAGCGGGCCCCTCGGGGCAGTACTTC. Translation gives CASSPRLAGPSGQYF.

This clone was observed a handful of times. The chain carries TRBV19 and TRBJ2-2; 10 nucleotides align to TRBD1. Per the germline V gene, CDR1 is LNHDA and CDR2 is SQIVND (reference sequence). V lost 9 bases, J lost 7 bases, and 5 bases stayed unmatched. CDR3 size: 13 residues. CDR3 DNA sequence: TGTGCCAGCGGGACAGGGGTAAACGGGGAGCTGTTTTTT. It yields the protein CASGTGVNGELFF.

The chain joins TRBV7-2 to TRBJ1-6, with D possibly matching TRBD1 (5 bases). This CDR3 has 18 residues. V was pared by 1 base and J by 0 bases, with 13 bases between. In germline, CDR1 is SGHTA, CDR2 FQGNSA. DNA for the CDR3: TGTGCCAGCAGCTTAGTAGGGGCGGGGCGCTCCTATAATTCACCCCTCCACTTT. It is translated as CASSLVGAGRSYNSPLHF.

A note on this clone: Other DNA sequences in the sample encode the same CDR3. The J gene is TRBJ1-6, the V gene TRBV9, with D possibly TRBD1 on 5 matching bases. Trimming stripped 2 bases from V and 5 bases from J, with 11 bases between. Germline CDR1 reads SGDLS; CDR2 reads YYNGEE. There are 15 residues in the CDR3. The CDR3 DNA reads as TGTGCCAGCAGCGTTGGCGGGACCGATAATTCACCCCTCCACTTT. Translating it yields CASSVGGTDNSPLHF.

This rearrangement joins TRBV15 to TRBJ2-6; the D is unclear. Germline V CDR1 and CDR2: LNHNV, YYDKDF (reference sequence). V was trimmed by 0 bases and J by 2 bases, leaving 11 bases between them. This CDR3 region has 17 residues. CDR3 protein: CATSRDRVGAGANVLTF. Here the CDR3 DNA reads TGTGCCACCAGCAGAGATCGGGTAGGAGCTGGGGCCAACGTCCTGACTTTC.

The V and J genes are TRBV19 and TRBJ1-5, with 7 bases lining up with TRBD1. The trim removed 4 bases at V and 3 bases at J, leaving 6 bases unmatched. Germline V lookup: CDR1 LNHDA, CDR2 SQIVND (reference sequence). This CDR3 contains 15 residues. The CDR3 loop is CASSKDQGVNQPQHF. The DNA of the CDR3 is TGTGCCAGTAGTAAAGACCAGGGGGTCAATCAGCCCCAGCATTTT. The full variable domain, rest sourced from reference TRBV19 and TRBJ1-5, is DGGITQSPKYLFRKEGQNVTLSCEQNLNHDAMYWYRQDPGQGLRLIYYSQIVNDFQKGDIAEGYSVSREKKESFPLTVTSAQKNPTAFYLCASSKDQGVNQPQHFGDGTRLSIL.

Written as DNA, the CDR3 is TGTGCCAGCAGCCGTAGGCTGTCCGGGACAGGGTGGGGAAACACCATATATTTT. Translated, it gives CASSRRLSGTGWGNTIYF. The chain couples TRBV7-2 to TRBJ1-3, with TRBD1 matching over 9 bases. CDR1 is SGHTA, CDR2 FQGNSA, per germline. The CDR3 runs 18 residues. V trimming: 5 bases; J trimming: 4 bases; junction bases outside the gene matches: 15.

The J gene is TRBJ1-1, the V gene TRBV3-1 (or the pseudogene TRBV3-2), with D tentatively TRBD1 (6 bases). The ends were cut back, 4 bases at V and 1 base at J, with 10 bases in the middle. CDR3 length equals 14 residues. Germline lookup yields CDR1 LGHDT and CDR2 YNNKEL (reference sequence). In DNA form, the CDR3 reads TGTGCCAGCAGCCGACAGGCGGAGAACACTGAAGCTTTCTTT. As protein: CASSRQAENTEAFF.

In its sample, this clone was seen once. Other DNA sequences of this sample code for an identical CDR3. The rearrangement links TRBV4-2 to TRBJ1-1, with 8 positions matching TRBD1. Losses at the gene ends were 1 base for V and 5 bases for J; bases not matched to a gene: 3. In germline, CDR1 is LGHNA, CDR2 YNFKEQ. This CDR3 comprises 14 residues. CDR3 residues: CASSQVTGGTEAFF. DNA of the CDR3: TGTGCCAGCAGCCAAGTTACAGGGGGTACTGAAGCTTTCTTT.